The 19 T cell receptor beta chains given below trace back to one sample, sequenced in a study of T cell responses to AZD1222 COVID-19 vaccine. Measured with immunoSEQ multiplex PCR; TCRdb has only the in-frame clones, and not every one. The repertoire holds 150,000 to 200,000 clones, around 87% seen once, with 2% to 3% in the top ten. This specimen consisted of peripheral blood, obtained on day 0 of AZD1222 vaccination. The receptors originated from an adult in good health.

The CDR3 bases are TGCGCCAGCAGCGAAACAGCCAGCTTGAACACTGAAGCTTTCTTT. This encodes CASSETASLNTEAFF. This rearrangement joins TRBV5-1 to TRBJ1-1; D is uncertain. V lost 4 bases and J lost 0, with 13 bases in between. In germline, CDR1 is SGHRS, CDR2 YFSETQ. This CDR3 contains 15 residues.

The chain uses TRBV2 and TRBJ1-2; no reliable D call. The V gene lost 3 bases and the J gene lost 5 bases, with 10 bases spanning the gap. The germline V gene has CDR1 SNHLY and CDR2 FYNNEI. The CDR3 is made up of 13 amino acids. CDR3 residues: CASSDVGRYGYTF. The CDR3 coding sequence is TGTGCCAGCAGTGATGTTGGGAGGTATGGCTACACCTTC.

This sequence joins TRBV7-6 and TRBJ2-2, with a possible D match to TRBD1 (6 bases). Per the germline V gene, CDR1 is SGHVS and CDR2 is FNYEAQ. V was pared by 3 bases and J by 2 bases, with 13 bases between. This CDR3 comprises 16 residues. This CDR3 is CASSFDRDKNTGELFF. Here the CDR3 DNA reads TGTGCCAGCAGCTTTGATCGGGACAAAAACACCGGGGAGCTGTTTTTT.

The J gene is TRBJ2-1, the V gene TRBV12-5, with 10 bases aligning to TRBD2. Germline-derived CDR1 and CDR2 are LGHNT and FRNRAP. CDR3 length equals 21 residues. V lost 0 bases to trimming and J lost 5 bases; unmatched junction nucleotides: 19. The CDR3 reads CASGLVGSGISTSGEDNEQFF. The CDR3 DNA reads TGTGCTAGTGGTTTGGTAGGCTCGGGAATCTCAACTAGCGGGGAAGACAATGAGCAGTTCTTC.

The chain recombines TRBV9 with TRBJ1-5, with D possibly being TRBD1 (5 bases). Trimming left V 3 bases short and J 0 bases short, with 16 bases between. Germline-derived CDR1 and CDR2 are SGDLS and YYNGEE. CDR3 length: 17 amino acids. CDR3 sequence: CASSARVPILSNQPQHF. CDR3 nucleotide sequence: TGTGCCAGCAGCGCCAGGGTCCCTATTCTTAGCAATCAGCCCCAGCATTTT. Filled out from reference TRBV9 and TRBJ1-5, the complete variable domain reads DSGVTQTPKHLITATGQRVTLRCSPRSGDLSVYWYQQSLDQGLQFLIQYYNGEERAKGNILERFSAQQFPDLHSELNLSSLELGDSALYFCASSARVPILSNQPQHFGDGTRLSIL.

Worth noting for this clone: Other DNA sequences within the sample encode an identical CDR3. The gene calls are TRBV5-4 and TRBJ2-5, with D maybe TRBD1 (6 bases). Germline V gives CDR1 SGHNT, CDR2 YYREEE (reference sequence). CDR3 length: 14 residues. Trimming cost V 3 bases and J 2 bases, with 11 bases left between them. The chain's CDR3 is CASSSGQIQETQYF. The CDR3 coding sequence is TGTGCCAGCAGCTCTGGACAGATACAAGAGACCCAGTACTTC.

The chain links TRBV28 to TRBJ1-2; D perhaps matches TRBD1 (5 bases). Trimming cost V 2 bases and J 4 bases, with 8 bases left between them. Germline V gives CDR1 MDHEN, CDR2 SYDVKM. CDR3 length equals 13 residues. The CDR3 here is CASSLQGIYGYTF. DNA for the CDR3: TGTGCCAGCAGTTTACAGGGAATCTATGGCTACACCTTC.

This clone has just a few counts. The J gene is TRBJ1-1, the V gene TRBV30; D gene ambiguous. CDR3 length: 11 residues. The germline V gene has CDR1 GTSNPN and CDR2 SVGIG (reference sequence). Trimming shortened V by 2 bases and J by 6 bases, and 7 bases separated the two germline ends. DNA of the CDR3: TGTGCCTGGAGTCTCGGTGCTGAAGCTTTCTTT. It codes for CAWSLGAEAFF.

This clone appeared a few times. J is TRBJ2-3 and V is TRBV7-9; the D is unclear. Germline CDR1 and CDR2: SEHNR and FQNEAQ (reference sequence). This CDR3 spans 13 amino acids. The V gene lost 5 bases and the J gene lost 2 bases, with 8 bases spanning the gap. For the CDR3, the DNA is TGTGCCAGCAGCACCAGTCCCACAGATACGCAGTATTTT. Translating it yields CASSTSPTDTQYF.

This sequence joins TRBV29-1 and TRBJ1-2; 8 bases line up with TRBD1. This CDR3 spans 11 amino acids. The V gene's germline CDR1 is SQVTM and CDR2 ANQGSEA. J gave up 7 bases and V 4 bases, and 2 bases lay outside the gene matches. CDR3 sequence: CSVVQGGGYTF. CDR3 nucleotides: TGCAGCGTTGTACAGGGGGGTGGCTACACCTTC.

The CDR3: CASTGLAGNSYEQYF. The CDR3 nucleotides read TGTGCCAGCACGGGACTAGCGGGAAACTCCTACGAGCAGTACTTC. The chain uses TRBV5-5 and TRBJ2-7; 13 nucleotides agree with TRBD2. Germline CDR1 is SGHKS and CDR2 is YYEKEE (reference sequence). This CDR3 is built from 15 residues. Trimming cost V 6 bases and J 0 bases; bases outside gene matches: 3.

The chain uses TRBV5-1 and TRBJ1-1, with 10 bases matching TRBD1. CDR3 length: 15 amino acids. The V gene end was trimmed by 0 bases and the J gene end by 5 bases; junction bases not matched to a gene: 4. Germline lookup yields CDR1 SGHRS and CDR2 YFSETQ. In DNA form, the CDR3 reads TGCGCCAGCAGCTTGGGGACAGGGGGTTCGACTGAAGCTTTCTTT. It encodes CASSLGTGGSTEAFF.

The chain has TRBV4-2 and TRBJ2-7, with TRBD2 identical over 13 bases. This CDR3 has 15 residues. The germline V gene has CDR1 LGHNA and CDR2 YNFKEQ. V lost 0 bases and J lost 6; bases outside the gene matches: 2. The CDR3 loop reads CASSQDTSGRAEQYF. In nucleotides, the CDR3 is TGTGCCAGCAGCCAAGACACTAGCGGGAGGGCCGAGCAGTACTTC.

V usage is TRBV6-5 and J usage is TRBJ1-2, with 10 nucleotides matching TRBD1. Germline lookup yields CDR1 MNHEY and CDR2 SVGAGI. Trimming took 0 bases from V and 3 from J; bases not matched to a gene: 4. The CDR3 loop spans 16 amino acids. The CDR3 sequence is CASSYSRQGADYGYTF. In nucleotides, the CDR3 is TGTGCCAGCAGTTACTCGCGACAGGGGGCAGACTATGGCTACACCTTC.

The genes are TRBV28 and TRBJ1-3, with D perhaps matching TRBD1 (6 bases). Trimming removed 2 bases from V and 0 bases from J, with 11 bases in between. The germline gives CDR1 MDHEN, CDR2 SYDVKM. This CDR3 is 16 amino acids long. The CDR3 loop reads CASSLGGTPSGNTIYF. CDR3 coding DNA: TGTGCCAGCAGTTTAGGGGGGACACCCTCTGGAAACACCATATATTTT.

This clone was detected once. The junction does not match germline at one end; this may be a read error. The gene calls are TRBV6-5 and TRBJ2-1; possibly TRBD2 for D (5 bases). Germline V gene sequence: CDR1 MNHEY, CDR2 SVGAGI. There are 15 residues in the CDR3. The CDR3 loop is CASSDSPGFNNEQFF. For the CDR3, the DNA is TGTGCCAGCAGTGACTCACCGGGGTTCAACAATGAGCAGTTCTTC.

This chain uses TRBV5-5 with TRBJ1-1, with 7 bases matching TRBD1. Germline lookup yields CDR1 SGHKS and CDR2 YYEKEE (reference sequence). Trimming took 1 base from V and 3 from J; bases not matched to a gene: 3. The CDR3 consists of 14 residues. In DNA, the CDR3 is TGTGCCAGCAGCTTGAGGGGGCGGGACACTGAAGCTTTCTTT. Translation: CASSLRGRDTEAFF.

Only one count was recorded for this clone. The V gene is TRBV30, the J gene TRBJ2-1; a possible D gene is TRBD1 (6 bases). The germline CDR1 and CDR2 sequences are GTSNPN and SVGIG (reference sequence). This CDR3 region has 11 residues. V dropped 2 bases and J dropped 16 bases, with 15 bases sitting between them. Here the CDR3 DNA reads TGTGCCTGGAGTTTCGCGAACAGGGATTTCTTC. Amino acid sequence: CAWSFANRDFF.

This chain joins TRBV11-3 and TRBJ2-1, with D perhaps matching TRBD1 (5 bases). V was cut by 1 base and J by 7 bases, with 8 bases left in between. The V gene's germline CDR1 is SGHNT and CDR2 YENEEA. The CDR3 covers 13 residues. For the CDR3, the DNA is TGTGCCAGCAGCTTAGCGGCAGGGAATGAGCAGTTCTTC. This codes for CASSLAAGNEQFF.